The next 8 T cell receptor beta chains were all read from a single sample in a study of T cells expressing NK-cell markers. Each CDR3 protein gets one entry in TCRdb, which reprocessed the 5' RACE reads and gives no DNA. The table lists about 460,000 distinct CDR3 sequences, with roughly 1.4% in the top ten. Sequenced sample: blood T cells: a sorted CD56 or NKG2C T cell subset, CD4+ or CD8+ T cells, or bulk PBMC T cells (not recorded which). The receptor set was obtained from a woman in her forties or fifties in good health.

The chain employs TRBV20-1 and TRBJ1-6; TCRdb calls TRBD1, which cannot be checked without DNA. CDR1 is DFQATT, CDR2 SNEGSKA, per germline (reference sequence). The CDR3 runs to 16 residues. This CDR3 is CSAKDPLSSYNSPLHF.

The CDR3 loop reads CASSRSSGSNEQFF. The chain carries TRBV5-1 and TRBJ2-1; the D call from TCRdb, TRBD2, cannot be confirmed without DNA. This CDR3 spans 14 amino acids. Germline V gives CDR1 SGHRS, CDR2 YFSETQ.

The rearrangement uses TRBV7-9 and TRBJ2-5; TCRdb proposes TRBD1, but this gene call is untestable without DNA. This CDR3 has 15 residues. The germline V gene encodes CDR1 SEHNR and CDR2 FQNEAQ (reference sequence). Here the CDR3 reads CASSRGGSGQETQYF.

The chain uses TRBV28 and TRBJ2-1; TCRdb's assignment of TRBD1 cannot be checked, as there is no DNA. Germline loops: CDR1 MDHEN, CDR2 SYDVKM. The CDR3 spans 15 residues. The CDR3 protein is CASSRSGTDYNEQFF.

The chain combines TRBV7-3 with TRBJ2-5; the D call of TRBD1 rests on TCRdb alone, since no DNA is present to check it. This CDR3 comprises 13 residues. Looked up from germline, CDR1 is SGHTA and CDR2 is FQGTGA. CDR3 region: CAKGGVLQETQYF.

V is TRBV7-3 and J is TRBJ1-4; there is no DNA to check the TCRdb D call of TRBD1. The CDR3 has 17 amino acids. Germline V lookup: CDR1 SGHTA, CDR2 FQGTGA. The CDR3 region is CASSSRDSTHQTGKLFF.

The genes are TRBV11-3 and TRBJ2-2; the D call of TRBD2 rests on TCRdb alone, since no DNA is present to check it. The CDR3 is 18 amino acids. Germline loops: CDR1 SGHNT, CDR2 YENEEA. The CDR3 is CASSLASQIAGWTGELFF.

V and J are TRBV29-1 and TRBJ2-2; checking the TCRdb D call of TRBD2 is not possible without DNA. This CDR3 comprises 17 residues. Germline CDR1 is SQVTM and CDR2 is ANQGSEA. The CDR3 sequence: CSVLQAEKWANTGELFF.